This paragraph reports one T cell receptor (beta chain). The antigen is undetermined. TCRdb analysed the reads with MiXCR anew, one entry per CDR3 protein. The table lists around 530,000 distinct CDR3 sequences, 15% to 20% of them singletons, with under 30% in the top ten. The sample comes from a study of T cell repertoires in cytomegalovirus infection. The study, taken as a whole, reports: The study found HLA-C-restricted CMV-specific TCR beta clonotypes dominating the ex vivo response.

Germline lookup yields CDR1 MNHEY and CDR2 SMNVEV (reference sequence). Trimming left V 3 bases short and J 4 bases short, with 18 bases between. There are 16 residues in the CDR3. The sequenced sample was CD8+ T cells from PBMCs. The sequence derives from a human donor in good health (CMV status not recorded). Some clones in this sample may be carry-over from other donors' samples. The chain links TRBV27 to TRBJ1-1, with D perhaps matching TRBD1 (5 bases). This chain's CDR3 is CASSFGWGEGTTEAFF. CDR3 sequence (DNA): TGTGCCAGCAGTTTTGGGTGGGGGGAAGGTACCACTGAAGCTTTCTTT.